These 12 T cell receptor beta chains were all obtained from the same sample, sequenced in a study of blood T cell repertoires in COVID-19. Profiling relied on immunoSEQ multiplex PCR, and the TCRdb table lists in-frame clones only, not all of them. The data show 150,000 to 200,000 clones, roughly four fifths seen once. Sequencing was carried out using peripheral blood. Every receptor here comes from a woman between 25 and 40 years old with acute or convalescent COVID-19.

The genes are TRBV6-2 or TRBV6-3 and TRBJ2-3; D might be TRBD2 (7 bases). Trimming left V 6 bases short and J 2 bases short, with 15 bases between. CDR3 size: 15 residues. From germline, CDR1 is MNHEY and CDR2 SVGEGT. The CDR3 DNA reads TGTGCCAGCAGCAACAGGGAGGGGGTCACAGATACGCAGTATTTT. Its translation is CASSNREGVTDTQYF.

V is TRBV7-9 and J is TRBJ2-1; no clear D gene. The germline V gene encodes CDR1 SEHNR and CDR2 FQNEAQ (reference sequence). Trimming cost V 2 bases and J 5 bases, with 10 bases left between them. This CDR3 is 14 amino acids long. CDR3 protein: CASSLQDYDNEQFF. The CDR3 bases are TGTGCCAGCAGCTTACAGGATTACGACAATGAGCAGTTCTTC.

This chain uses TRBV6-2 or TRBV6-3 with TRBJ1-5; tentative D call: TRBD1 (6 bases). The germline V gene encodes CDR1 MNHEY and CDR2 SVGEGT. V lost 5 bases to trimming and J lost 3 bases, with 14 bases between them. The CDR3 loop spans 15 amino acids. The CDR3 is CASSKYRASNQPQHF. In nucleotides, the CDR3 is TGTGCCAGCAGTAAGTACAGGGCTTCCAATCAGCCCCAGCATTTT.

The J gene is TRBJ2-2, the V gene TRBV6-5; 7 bases align to TRBD1. Looked up from germline, CDR1 is MNHEY and CDR2 is SVGAGI. This CDR3 is 14 amino acids long. The V gene end was trimmed by 4 bases and the J gene end by 4 bases; junction bases not matched to a gene: 3. The CDR3: CASSSQGPTGELFF. Here the CDR3 DNA reads TGTGCCAGCAGTTCACAGGGGCCCACCGGGGAGCTGTTTTTT.

DNA of the CDR3: TGTGCCAGCAGCCAAGGTGTGGGGCGAACTGAAGCTTTCTTT. Residues: CASSQGVGRTEAFF. The gene calls are TRBV3-1 (or the pseudogene TRBV3-2) and TRBJ1-1, with D perhaps matching TRBD1 (5 bases). Germline assignment: CDR1 LGHDT and CDR2 YNNKEL (reference sequence). Trimming took off 1 base at V and 5 bases at J, with 11 bases between the two ends. This CDR3 is built from 14 residues.

The V call is TRBV19, the J call TRBJ2-7; possible D gene TRBD2, 5 bases. Germline V lookup: CDR1 LNHDA, CDR2 SQIVND (reference sequence). The CDR3 has 16 residues. V lost 6 bases, J lost 3 bases, and 21 bases lay in between. CDR3 amino acids: CASRIKVGPGSYEQYF. The CDR3 DNA reads TGTGCCAGTAGGATCAAAGTAGGTCCGGGGAGCTACGAGCAGTACTTC.

V is TRBV28 and J is TRBJ2-4; 7 bases are shared with TRBD1. Germline assignment: CDR1 MDHEN and CDR2 SYDVKM. The CDR3 consists of 17 residues. V lost 5 bases to trimming and J lost 1 base; unmatched junction nucleotides: 11. The CDR3: CASSTNRGRGAKNIQYF. Written as DNA, the CDR3 is TGTGCCAGCAGTACTAATCGGGGCAGGGGGGCCAAAAACATTCAGTACTTC. Supplemented by reference TRBV28 and TRBJ2-4, the full variable domain reads DVKVTQSSRYLVKRTGEKVFLECVQDMDHENMFWYRQDPGLGLRLIYFSYDVKMKEKGDIPEGYSVSREKKERFSLILESASTNQTSMYLCASSTNRGRGAKNIQYFGAGTRLSVL.

The gene calls are TRBV7-9 and TRBJ1-2; 8 nucleotides match TRBD1. Germline V lookup: CDR1 SEHNR, CDR2 FQNEAQ (reference sequence). The CDR3 is 15 amino acids. V lost 5 bases and J lost 4; bases outside the gene matches: 9. The CDR3 protein is CASSPTQGAVYGYTF. In nucleotides, the CDR3 is TGTGCCAGCAGCCCTACCCAGGGGGCTGTCTATGGCTACACCTTC.

The chain has TRBV14 and TRBJ1-4, with D uncertain. Deletions cut 1 base from V and 4 bases from J, with 10 bases between. CDR1 is SGHDN, CDR2 FVKESK, per germline. This CDR3 comprises 15 residues. CDR3 in amino acids: CASSQGRSVNEKLFF. CDR3 nucleotide sequence: TGTGCCAGCAGCCAAGGAAGAAGCGTTAATGAAAAACTGTTTTTT.

V gene TRBV21-1 combines with J gene TRBJ2-5; the table gives TRBD1 as D, unverified against the DNA. TRBV21-1 is a pseudogene segment. The CDR3 loop spans 12 amino acids. CDR3 DNA: TGTGCCAGCAGCAAAGAAGGGGGGACCCAGTACTTC. Protein sequence: CASSKEGGTQYF.

V and J are TRBV2 and TRBJ2-3, with TRBD1 matching 7 bases. The CDR3 has 15 amino acids. Per the germline V gene, CDR1 is SNHLY and CDR2 is FYNNEI. Trimming at V came to 4 bases and at J to 2 bases, leaving 6 bases not matched to a gene. The CDR3: CASSAVRGYTDTQYF. CDR3 nucleotides: TGTGCCAGCAGTGCCGTCAGGGGGTACACAGATACGCAGTATTTT.

The rearrangement links TRBV24-1 to TRBJ2-5; a possible D gene is TRBD1 (7 bases). This CDR3 comprises 13 residues. V was shortened by 9 bases and J by 5 bases, with 15 bases between the two germline ends. Looked up from germline, CDR1 is KGHDR and CDR2 is SFDVKD. In nucleotides, the CDR3 is TGTGCCACCGCAGAGTCAGGGGGGGAGACCCAGTACTTC. The encoded protein is CATAESGGETQYF.